This T cell receptor (beta chain) originates from a study of post-analysis software for immune sequencing data. The CDR3 totals 14 residues. Germline V gene sequence: CDR1 DFQATT, CDR2 SNEGSKA (reference sequence). The ends lost 0 bases at V and 4 bases at J; junction bases unmatched: 6. Regarding the study as a whole: Patients showed TRBV5-6, TRBV5-1 and TRBV20-1 among a few TRBV segments more frequent than in controls.

Built from TCR beta cDNA, the libraries had unique molecular identifiers in them. TCRdb fed the PCR reads into MiXCR, producing one record per CDR3 protein. This sample has more than 500,000 distinct CDR3 sequences, with less than 40% found just once. On this clonotype itself: The antigen remains unidentified.

This clonotype was sampled from a girl aged 2-17 years with multiple sclerosis. Source material: blood. This sequence joins TRBV20-1 and TRBJ2-7; 7 bases agree with TRBD1. Written as DNA, the CDR3 is TGCAGTGCTAGAGATCCTGACAGGGTGTACGAGCAGTACTTC. Translating gives CSARDPDRVYEQYF.